These 4 T cell receptor beta chains came from one sample sequenced in a study of CD8+CD57+ T cells in acquired aplastic anemia (dated by TCRdb to the late 2010s). Sequencing used an Illumina HiSeq 2000. Profiling of TCR beta VDJ combinations and CDR3 sequences used genomic DNA as the template. The raw public reads went through TCRdb reprocessing: fastp at Q25, MiXCR clone calling, in-frame beta chains kept. Rows merge per CDR3 protein into single entries with the most common DNA and genes. A total of hundreds of thousands of distinct CDR3 sequences appear in this sample, approximately 70% of them only once. 4% of the sample is taken by the ten largest. Sequencing was carried out using sorted CD4+, CD8+, or CD8+CD57+ T cells (not recorded which) from PBMCs. These receptors were taken from a human donor in good health, serving as a control.

This chain uses TRBV10-1 with TRBJ2-7; 7 bases match TRBD2. Germline V gives CDR1 WNHNN, CDR2 SYGVQD (reference sequence). This CDR3 is 14 amino acids long. Trimming took 6 bases from V and 2 from J; bases not matched to a gene: 7. Here the CDR3 reads CASRGGTGTYEQYF. In DNA form, the CDR3 reads TGCGCCAGCAGGGGGGGGACGGGCACCTACGAGCAGTACTTC.

Written as DNA, the CDR3 is TGTGCCAGCAGACCTTCGGGTAGGAATGAGCAGTTCTTC. Translation: CASRPSGRNEQFF. The genes are TRBV11-2 and TRBJ2-1; D uncertain. The CDR3 is 13 amino acids. V shed 6 bases and J shed 7 bases, with 13 bases lying between them. Germline CDR1 is SGHAT and CDR2 is FQNNGV.

This rearrangement joins TRBV4-3 to TRBJ2-5, with a tentative D call TRBD2 (7 bases). Trimming left V 0 bases short and J 4 bases short, with 15 bases between. CDR1 and CDR2 (germline): LGHNA, YSLEER. The CDR3 consists of 16 residues. The CDR3 region is CASSQDVGGLAETQYF. The CDR3 DNA is TGCGCCAGCAGCCAAGATGTGGGGGGGCTCGCAGAGACCCAGTACTTC.

This chain links TRBV2 with TRBJ1-6; possible D gene TRBD1, 6 bases. Germline V CDR1 and CDR2: SNHLY, FYNNEI. The CDR3 length is 16 residues. V was clipped by 6 bases and J by 3 bases, with 15 bases between them. In DNA form, the CDR3 reads TGTGCCAGCAGGAGATCAGGGGTTAACTATAATTCACCCCTCCACTTT. This sequence encodes CASRRSGVNYNSPLHF.